This entry lists 28 T cell receptor beta chains sequenced from one sample in a study of cytomegalovirus exposure and HLA in healthy donors. The PCR employed 60 Vbeta primers together with 13 Jbeta primers. Repertoires were generated with immunoSEQ multiplex PCR, while TCRdb's copy carries only in-frame clones and drops some. The table records around 97,000 clones, 60% to 80% of them present only once. Sequencing was carried out using PBMCs. The receptors were gathered from a man in his fifties in good health and CMV-seropositive.

The genes are TRBV7-2 and TRBJ2-5, with 9 positions matching TRBD2. Trimming cost V 5 bases and J 2 bases; bases outside gene matches: 6. This CDR3 region has 15 residues. The germline CDR1 and CDR2 sequences are SGHTA and FQGNSA. The CDR3 is CASSRGTSRQETQYF. Written as DNA, the CDR3 is TGTGCCAGCAGCCGAGGGACTAGCCGGCAAGAGACCCAGTACTTC.

The chain has TRBV7-2 and TRBJ1-5; 7 bases line up with TRBD1. Germline V gene data show CDR1 as SGHTA and CDR2 as FQGNSA. V dropped 5 bases and J dropped 4; count of bases not matched to a gene: 8. The CDR3 loop spans 15 amino acids. CDR3 region: CASSPATGWNQPQHF. As DNA, the CDR3 is TGTGCCAGCAGCCCAGCGACAGGGTGGAATCAGCCCCAGCATTTT.

The gene calls are TRBV5-1 and TRBJ2-1, with TRBD2 matching 10 bases. Trimming at V came to 4 bases and at J to 10 bases, leaving 5 bases not matched to a gene. Germline-derived CDR1 and CDR2 are SGHRS and YFSETQ. There are 13 residues in the CDR3. This CDR3 is CASSMGLAKEQFF. The CDR3, as DNA: TGCGCCAGCAGCATGGGACTAGCGAAAGAGCAGTTCTTC.

V and J are TRBV19 and TRBJ1-5, with 7 bases identical to TRBD1. CDR3 length: 16 residues. Germline values: CDR1 LNHDA, CDR2 SQIVND (reference sequence). The V and J ends lost 5 bases and 3 bases, in that order; junction bases with no gene match: 10. The CDR3 DNA reads TGTGCCAGTAGTCCGGGCGACAGGGTGATCAATCAGCCCCAGCATTTT. Its translation: CASSPGDRVINQPQHF. Variable domain in full (rest from reference TRBV19 and TRBJ1-5): DGGITQSPKYLFRKEGQNVTLSCEQNLNHDAMYWYRQDPGQGLRLIYYSQIVNDFQKGDIAEGYSVSREKKESFPLTVTSAQKNPTAFYLCASSPGDRVINQPQHFGDGTRLSIL.

Written as DNA, the CDR3 is TGTGCCAGCAGCTTGAGCAGGGGGCAATACGAGCAGTACTTC. It translates to CASSLSRGQYEQYF. The V call is TRBV11-2, the J call TRBJ2-7; the match to TRBD1 covers 8 bases. The CDR3 consists of 14 residues. Germline trimming cut 3 bases from V and 4 bases from J; bases unmatched to any gene: 5. The germline V gene has CDR1 SGHAT and CDR2 FQNNGV.

The V and J genes are TRBV29-1 and TRBJ2-3, with D perhaps TRBD2 (6 bases). Germline CDR1 is SQVTM and CDR2 is ANQGSEA. The CDR3 has 14 residues. The V end was cut by 5 bases, the J end by 4 bases, with 16 bases between. CDR3 bases: TGCAGCGTTCCAAGCGGGTCTTGGGCAGATACGCAGTATTTT. Its translation: CSVPSGSWADTQYF.

Written as DNA, the CDR3 is TGTGCCAGCAGCCAAGTCGGAGGAGACGATGGCTACACCTTC. Residues: CASSQVGGDDGYTF. The V and J genes are TRBV14 and TRBJ1-2; D gene uncertain. The germline V gene encodes CDR1 SGHDN and CDR2 FVKESK. The length of the CDR3 is 14 residues. Trimming took off 1 base at V and 6 bases at J, with 12 bases between the two ends.

CDR3 nucleotide sequence: TGTGCCAGCAGTTTCTTTTTAACCTCGGGGGGACCCAACTATGGCTACACCTTC. Residues: CASSFFLTSGGPNYGYTF. The chain uses TRBV28 and TRBJ1-2; tentative D call: TRBD1 (5 bases). The CDR3 extends over 18 amino acids. The germline gives CDR1 MDHEN, CDR2 SYDVKM. V was trimmed by 3 bases and J by 2 bases, leaving 22 bases between them.

V is TRBV27 and J is TRBJ2-7; 7 bases are shared with TRBD2. J gave up 0 bases and V 4 bases, and 15 bases lay outside the gene matches. Germline V lookup: CDR1 MNHEY, CDR2 SMNVEV (reference sequence). The CDR3 spans 18 residues. The CDR3 is CASSSYGISGTLSYEQYF. DNA for the CDR3: TGTGCCAGCAGTTCCTACGGGATAAGCGGGACCCTCTCCTACGAGCAGTACTTC.

This CDR3 is CASSLGGGESEQFF. Written as DNA, the CDR3 is TGTGCCAGCAGCTTGGGAGGGGGGGAGAGTGAGCAGTTCTTC. The chain carries TRBV5-4 and TRBJ2-1; tentatively, D is TRBD2 (7 bases). Germline V lookup: CDR1 SGHNT, CDR2 YYREEE (reference sequence). The V end was cut by 0 bases, the J end by 9 bases, with 13 bases between. This CDR3 comprises 14 residues.

This clone was seen once. The gene calls are TRBV6-5 and TRBJ1-5; maybe TRBD1 (6 bases). The CDR3 runs to 15 residues. Per germline, CDR1 MNHEY and CDR2 SVGAGI. V was shortened by 5 bases and J by 5 bases, with 16 bases between the two germline ends. CDR3: CASSPTGVADQPQHF. In DNA form, the CDR3 reads TGTGCCAGCAGTCCGACAGGTGTGGCAGATCAGCCCCAGCATTTT.

The rearrangement links TRBV6-1 to TRBJ2-1, with no clear D. The germline gives CDR1 MNHNS, CDR2 SASEGT. V was cut by 7 bases and J by 12 bases, with 16 bases left in between. The length of the CDR3 is 12 residues. CDR3 amino acids: CASTPKFGGQFF. The CDR3 bases are TGTGCCAGCACCCCTAAATTTGGCGGGCAGTTCTTC.

The chain couples TRBV9 to TRBJ2-1; D is ambiguous. The CDR3 has 14 residues. Germline CDR1 and CDR2: SGDLS and YYNGEE. V was cut by 4 bases and J by 4 bases, with 12 bases left in between. The CDR3 nucleotides read TGTGCCAGCAGCCTTTACGAGCTTTACAATGAGCAGTTCTTC. Protein: CASSLYELYNEQFF.

The chain combines TRBV29-1 with TRBJ2-1; 11 bases line up with TRBD2. The CDR3 extends over 17 amino acids. CDR1 is SQVTM and CDR2 is ANQGSEA in the germline V gene. The ends lost 1 base at V and 2 bases at J; junction bases unmatched: 7. Here the CDR3 reads CSVEGLAGGSTYNEQFF. The CDR3 bases are TGCAGCGTTGAAGGGCTAGCGGGAGGTAGCACCTACAATGAGCAGTTCTTC.

J is TRBJ2-5 and V is TRBV7-9; 9 nucleotides line up with TRBD2. Looked up from germline, CDR1 is SEHNR and CDR2 is FQNEAQ (reference sequence). V dropped 5 bases and J dropped 4; count of bases not matched to a gene: 2. The CDR3 is made up of 13 amino acids. CDR3 DNA: TGTGCCAGCAGCAATAGCGGGAGAGAGACCCAGTACTTC. As protein: CASSNSGRETQYF.

This sequence joins TRBV11-2 and TRBJ2-5, with D possibly TRBD2 on 5 matching bases. The J call may be in error: the DNA end matches TRBJ2-7 better. CDR1 SGHAT and CDR2 FQNNGV come from the germline V gene. This CDR3 contains 16 residues. The CDR3 DNA follows: TGTGCCAGCAGCTTAGGAGCCGGGGAGAGCTCCTACGAGCAGTACTTC. It translates to CASSLGAGESSYEQYF.

This chain uses TRBV4-2 with TRBJ2-5, with 9 bases matching TRBD2. The CDR3 has 17 residues. Germline trimming cut 1 base from V and 0 bases from J; bases unmatched to any gene: 6. Germline-derived CDR1 and CDR2 are LGHNA and YNFKEQ. Here the CDR3 DNA reads TGTGCCAGCAGCCAAGTGGGGCTAGCGGGGCACCAAGAGACCCAGTACTTC. It translates to CASSQVGLAGHQETQYF.

This rearrangement joins TRBV5-1 to TRBJ1-1; 7 bases are a match to TRBD1. V was clipped by 2 bases and J by 4 bases; unmatched bases: 5. Looked up from germline, CDR1 is SGHRS and CDR2 is YFSETQ. The CDR3 loop spans 14 amino acids. CDR3 region: CASSFTGAGTEAFF. The CDR3 coding sequence is TGCGCCAGCAGCTTTACAGGGGCCGGCACTGAAGCTTTCTTT.

DNA of the CDR3: TGTGCCACCAGCAGAGAAACAGGGTCACGCTCCTACGAGCAGTACTTC. This gives the protein CATSRETGSRSYEQYF. The chain joins TRBV15 to TRBJ2-5; D perhaps matches TRBD1 (6 bases). The DNA end is a closer match to TRBJ2-7, so the J assignment may be wrong. Per germline, CDR1 LNHNV and CDR2 YYDKDF (reference sequence). This CDR3 has 16 residues.

The J gene is TRBJ1-4, the V gene TRBV28, with a possible D match to TRBD1 (6 bases). The V end was cut by 1 base, the J end by 5 bases, with 11 bases between. Germline values: CDR1 MDHEN, CDR2 SYDVKM. The CDR3 covers 15 residues. The CDR3 loop is CASSLSGQINEKLFF. DNA for the CDR3: TGTGCCAGCAGTTTATCCGGACAGATCAATGAAAAACTGTTTTTT.

The V call is TRBV14, the J call TRBJ2-1; 8 bases align to TRBD2. Germline V gives CDR1 SGHDN, CDR2 FVKESK. The CDR3 is 16 amino acids. Losses at the gene ends were 1 base for V and 3 bases for J; bases not matched to a gene: 5. The CDR3 DNA follows: TGTGCCAGCAGCCAAGTTAAGCGGGAGTTCTACAATGAGCAGTTCTTC. This encodes CASSQVKREFYNEQFF.

The rearrangement joins TRBV7-9 to TRBJ2-7; D might be TRBD2 (6 bases). This CDR3 comprises 13 residues. Germline loops: CDR1 SEHNR, CDR2 FQNEAQ (reference sequence). Trimming took off 3 bases at V and 0 bases at J, with 6 bases between the two ends. The CDR3, as DNA: TGTGCCAGCAGCTTCGGGGGCTCCTACGAGCAGTACTTC. This sequence encodes CASSFGGSYEQYF. Using reference TRBV7-9 and TRBJ2-7 for the parts outside the CDR3, the full variable domain is DTGVSQNPRHKITKRGQNVTFRCDPISEHNRLYWYRQTLGQGPEFLTYFQNEAQLEKSRLLSDRFSAERPKGSFSTLEIQRTEQGDSAMYLCASSFGGSYEQYFGPGTRLTVT.

This clone was seen only a few times. Other DNA sequences in the sample encode the same CDR3. J is TRBJ2-3 and V is TRBV7-3; 8 bases are shared with TRBD2. Germline lookup yields CDR1 SGHTA and CDR2 FQGTGA. The CDR3 spans 15 residues. V shed 2 bases and J 0 bases; nucleotides not matched to a gene: 1. CDR3 amino acids: CASSLLAGSTDTQYF. The CDR3 DNA is TGTGCCAGCAGCTTACTAGCGGGCAGCACAGATACGCAGTATTTT.

This chain connects TRBV5-1 to TRBJ2-7, with 14 bases matching TRBD2. V lost 4 bases and J lost 5; bases outside the gene matches: 8. The CDR3 is made up of 16 amino acids. From germline, CDR1 is SGHRS and CDR2 YFSETQ. CDR3 loop: CASSTQGLAGADEQYF. CDR3 nucleotides: TGCGCCAGCAGCACACAGGGACTAGCGGGAGCCGACGAGCAGTACTTC.

The chain combines TRBV18 with TRBJ2-7, with a tentative D call TRBD1 (6 bases). V lost 2 bases and J 3 bases, leaving 14 bases between the germline ends. Germline CDR1 reads KGHSH; CDR2 reads LQKENI. CDR3 length equals 15 residues. The CDR3 DNA sequence: TGTGCCAGCTCACCAGTGCGAGGACAGTACTACGAGCAGTACTTC. Translating it yields CASSPVRGQYYEQYF. The full variable domain, its missing parts supplied by reference TRBV18 and TRBJ2-7, is NAGVMQNPRHLVRRRGQEARLRCSPMKGHSHVYWYRQLPEEGLKFMVYLQKENIIDESGMPKERFSAEFPKEGPSILRIQQVVRGDSAAYFCASSPVRGQYYEQYFGPGTRLTVT.

This clone has just one count. Written as DNA, the CDR3 is TGTGCCAGCAGCTCGCCGGACACCTACGAGCAGTACTTC. Residues: CASSSPDTYEQYF. The chain employs TRBV5-6 and TRBJ2-7, with TRBD1 as a possible D gene (5 bases). The CDR3 totals 13 residues. CDR1 is SGHDT and CDR2 is YYEEEE in the germline V gene. Trimming removed 3 bases from V and 2 bases from J, with 9 bases in between.

CDR3 DNA: TGTGCCAGCTCACCACCGAGTCAGGGAACAGATACGCAGTATTTT. It yields the protein CASSPPSQGTDTQYF. This chain links TRBV18 with TRBJ2-3; the D gene is possibly TRBD1 (5 bases). Germline CDR1 reads KGHSH; CDR2 reads LQKENI. With 0 bases removed from V and 3 bases from J, the gap between germline ends came to 10 bases. There are 15 residues in the CDR3. Full variable domain (outside the CDR3, taken from reference TRBV18 and TRBJ2-3): NAGVMQNPRHLVRRRGQEARLRCSPMKGHSHVYWYRQLPEEGLKFMVYLQKENIIDESGMPKERFSAEFPKEGPSILRIQQVVRGDSAAYFCASSPPSQGTDTQYFGPGTRLTVL.

The J gene is TRBJ1-3, the V gene TRBV5-6; no definite D call. The CDR3 length is 15 residues. Germline values: CDR1 SGHDT, CDR2 YYEEEE. V lost 4 bases and J lost 2, with 13 bases in between. CDR3 in DNA: TGTGCCAGCAGCCGGGAGAGGGTTACTGGAAACACCATATATTTT. Encoded protein: CASSRERVTGNTIYF.